Listed below are T cell receptor beta chains from one sample, sequenced in a study of PD-1 blockade in classical Hodgkin lymphoma. Generated by immunoSEQ multiplex PCR, the TCRdb table keeps only in-frame clones and is missing some. The profile shows approximately 41,000 clones, about 86% of them singletons. Sequences were derived from peripheral blood mononuclear cells (PBMCs), sampled before the second cycle of nivolumab. These receptors were collected from a human donor with classical Hodgkin lymphoma. Both conserved end residues are part of each CDR3. D genes are given only for firm matches. Clone size is shown for a subset of rows, as once, few, many or a class of expanded clone.

D gene,V gene,J gene,clone size,CDR3 DNA,CDR3 protein
TRBD1,TRBV6-1,TRBJ1-2,medium-sized,TGTGCCAGCAGTGGGGGACAGGCCGCTAGCGGCTATGGCTACACCTTC,CASSGGQAASGYGYTF
TRBD2,TRBV13,TRBJ2-7,-,TGTGCCAGCAGCTTAGGACTAGCGGGAGGGGAGCAGTACTTC,CASSLGLAGGEQYF
-,TRBV11-2,TRBJ2-1,-,TGTGCCTGGGGGGCGTCTTTCAATGAGCAGTTCTTC,CAWGASFNEQFF
-,TRBV6-5,TRBJ1-2,-,TGTGCCAGCAGTTACAACAGGGCGGGTGGCTACACCTTC,CASSYNRAGGYTF
-,TRBV9,TRBJ2-1,-,TGTGCCAGCAGCGGAGACAGCTACAATGAGCAGTTCTTC,CASSGDSYNEQFF
-,TRBV5-4,TRBJ2-7,-,TGTGCCAGCAGCCCACCCGGGACAAGGTCCCCCTACGAGCAGTACTTC,CASSPPGTRSPYEQYF
-,TRBV5-4,TRBJ1-2,-,TGTGCCAGCAGCCTGACAGATGTTTATGGCTACACCTTC,CASSLTDVYGYTF
TRBD2,TRBV6-6,TRBJ2-3,-,TGTGCCAGCAGCCACGCCAGCGGGGGCACAGATACGCAGTATTTT,CASSHASGGTDTQYF
-,TRBV18,TRBJ1-2,-,TGTGCCAGCTCACCACGAGGGGCCGACTTCTATGGCTACACCTTC,CASSPRGADFYGYTF
-,TRBV6-4,TRBJ1-6,-,TGTGCCAGCAGTGTGAACGTTGATGATTCACCCCTCCACTTT,CASSVNVDDSPLHF
-,TRBV7-8,TRBJ2-2,-,TGTGCCAGCACCCTTCTAAACCCGGACAGCGTCGGGGAGCTGTTTTTT,CASTLLNPDSVGELFF
TRBD2,TRBV6-1,TRBJ2-1,-,TGTGCCAGCAGTGAAGTGAGGCGGGAGTATGAGCAGTTCTTC,CASSEVRREYEQFF
TRBD1,TRBV28,TRBJ2-5,-,TGTGCCAGCAGTTCCCCCCGCGCCGGACAGGGCGGTGCCCAGTACTTC,CASSSPRAGQGGAQYF
TRBD2,TRBV6-5,TRBJ2-7,-,TGTGCCAGCAGCCGGGGACTAGGATCCTACGAGCAGTACTTC,CASSRGLGSYEQYF
-,TRBV5-1,TRBJ1-1,-,TGCGCCAGCAGCTTGGCGGTGGGAGACTGGAGCACTGAAGCTTTCTTT,CASSLAVGDWSTEAFF
-,TRBV28,TRBJ2-3,-,TGTGCCAGCAGTTCCCCTATGACACGGGCTGACGTCCTTAGCACAGATACGCAGTATTTT,CASSSPMTRADVLSTDTQYF
-,TRBV18,TRBJ2-7,few,TGTGCCAGCTCACCACTGTCAGCGGAAGAGCAGTACTTC,CASSPLSAEEQYF
-,TRBV25-1,TRBJ2-2,-,TGTGCCAGCAGTACACCGAACACCGGGGAGCTGTTTTTT,CASSTPNTGELFF
TRBD1,TRBV4-1,TRBJ2-7,-,TGCGCCAGCAGCCAAGCTTTGGGACAGGCGTTTAAGCAGTACTTC,CASSQALGQAFKQYF
-,TRBV5-8,TRBJ2-6,few,TGTGCCAGCAGCATCTCGGAAGCCAACGTCCTGACTTTC,CASSISEANVLTF
TRBD1,TRBV19,TRBJ1-1,-,TGTGCCAGTAGGAGCACAGGGGGACCTGAAGCTTTCTTT,CASRSTGGPEAFF
-,TRBV10-3,TRBJ2-7,-,TGTGCCATCAGTGATAGCGACGGACCCTACGAGCAGTACTTC,CAISDSDGPYEQYF
TRBD1,TRBV11-2,TRBJ2-3,-,TGTGCCAGCAGCAAGGACAGGTTTGCGCAGTATTTT,CASSKDRFAQYF
-,TRBV9,TRBJ1-2,-,TGTGCCAGCAGCGAGGCAGGCGTAGCAATCTATGGCTACACCTTC,CASSEAGVAIYGYTF
TRBD1,TRBV7-8,TRBJ2-1,-,TGTGCCAGCAGCTTGGACAGGAGCGAGCTCTTCTTC,CASSLDRSELFF
-,TRBV29-1,TRBJ2-2,-,TGCAGCGTTCCCACGGGTCTCCCGTATAGCGGGGAGCTGTTTTTT,CSVPTGLPYSGELFF
TRBD2,TRBV5-1,TRBJ2-3,-,TGCGCCAGCAGCGGCGGACTAGCAGCAGATACGCAGTATTTT,CASSGGLAADTQYF
-,TRBV6-1,TRBJ2-7,-,TGTGCCAGCAGTGAAGTGGGTCCCTACGAGCAGTACTTC,CASSEVGPYEQYF
-,TRBV5-5,TRBJ2-6,-,TGTGCCAGCAGCTTGTTGTCCTCTGGGGCCAACGTCCTGACTTTC,CASSLLSSGANVLTF
-,TRBV5-6,TRBJ2-3,-,TGTGCCAGCAGCTTGCCGTCAGATACGCAGTATTTT,CASSLPSDTQYF
-,TRBV19,TRBJ2-7,few,TGTGCCAGTAGTATGGCGCGAGACTACGAGCAGTACTTC,CASSMARDYEQYF
TRBD2,TRBV27,TRBJ2-7,-,TGTGCCAGCAGCTCGGGTGGGACGGCTAGCGGGTCCTACGAGCAGTACTTC,CASSSGGTASGSYEQYF
-,TRBV6-5,TRBJ2-2,-,TGTGCCAGCAGCCGGGCCCCGAACACCGGGGAGCTGTTTTTT,CASSRAPNTGELFF
-,TRBV7-2,TRBJ2-7,-,TGTGCCAGCAGCTTAGACAGGGTAAACCTAGGCGAGCAGTACTTC,CASSLDRVNLGEQYF
-,TRBV5-1,TRBJ2-5,-,TGCGCCAGCAGCTTGGCTTTCCTGGGAGAGACCCAGTACTTC,CASSLAFLGETQYF
TRBD2,TRBV11-2,TRBJ2-5,-,TGTGCCAGCAGCTCGCACACGGGACTAGCGGGAGTTGAGACCCAGTACTTC,CASSSHTGLAGVETQYF